The 25 T cell receptor beta chains below come from one sample, sequenced in a study of vaccination and CD4 T cells after COVID-19. Treatment meaning: approximately 11-day PBMC culture with coronavirus spike peptide pools or control peptides (ViraFEST assay). Pre-COVID-19 pandemic sampling (2011-2018) yielded the unexposed donor's CD4+ T cells. With the Oncomine TCR Beta short-read assay, DNA from cultured CD4+ T cells was sequenced. Via MiXCR, TCRdb re-called the PCR reads, giving one row per CDR3 protein. In the table there are around 7,800 distinct CDR3 sequences, 35% to 45% of which are singletons. Antigens of these TCRs are unknown. Sequenced: CD4+ T cells from blood, cultured in vitro. These receptors came from a human donor in good health.

This clonotype was counted once. The V gene is TRBV5-4, the J gene TRBJ2-2, with 7 bases that match TRBD1. J was trimmed by 3 bases and V by 4 bases; bases with no gene match: 6. Looked up from germline, CDR1 is SGHNT and CDR2 is YYREEE (reference sequence). CDR3 length: 15 amino acids. Written as DNA, the CDR3 is TGTGCCAGCAGCAAGCCGGACAGGTACACCGGGGAGCTGTTTTTT. It yields the protein CASSKPDRYTGELFF.

The V gene is TRBV7-9, the J gene TRBJ1-5, with D possibly TRBD1 on 6 matching bases. The CDR3 sequence is 15 residues long. Germline V gene sequence: CDR1 SEHNR, CDR2 FQNEAQ (reference sequence). The V end was cut by 5 bases, the J end by 6 bases, with 17 bases between. The CDR3 spells CASSPNTGPTQPQHF. The CDR3 DNA follows: TGTGCCAGCAGCCCCAATACAGGGCCGACTCAGCCCCAGCATTTT.

The chain recombines TRBV20-1 with TRBJ2-3; 12 bases agree with TRBD1. Germline-derived CDR1 and CDR2 are DFQATT and SNEGSKA (reference sequence). The CDR3 is made up of 16 amino acids. The trim removed 6 bases at V and 1 base at J, leaving 8 bases unmatched. The CDR3 DNA follows: TGCAGTGCGTCGACCGGGACAGGGGGCCGCACAGATACGCAGTATTTT. The encoded protein is CSASTGTGGRTDTQYF.

This clonotype was found a few times. The chain joins TRBV19 to TRBJ1-1; D is undetermined. Germline assignment: CDR1 LNHDA and CDR2 SQIVND (reference sequence). The CDR3 has 14 amino acids. Trimming removed 1 base at V and 4 bases at J, with 10 bases between. The DNA of the CDR3 is TGTGCCAGTAGTATAGGCGGGTGGTCCACTGAAGCTTTCTTT. Translating it yields CASSIGGWSTEAFF.

This clonotype was picked up a small number of times. V is TRBV7-2 and J is TRBJ1-1; D remains unclear. The germline V gene encodes CDR1 SGHTA and CDR2 FQGNSA. V lost 0 bases, J lost 3 bases, and 11 bases lay in between. There are 15 residues in the CDR3. CDR3 sequence (DNA): TGTGCCAGCAGCTTAGCGCTAGGGTGGTACACTGAAGCTTTCTTT. Its protein product is CASSLALGWYTEAFF.

This clonotype was seen a handful of times. This chain connects TRBV6-1 to TRBJ2-3; TRBD2 matches 7 bases. This CDR3 spans 12 amino acids. In germline, CDR1 is MNHNS, CDR2 SASEGT. Trimming took 6 bases from V and 6 from J; bases not matched to a gene: 3. For the CDR3, the DNA is TGTGCCAGCAGGGACGGGGGGGATACGCAGTATTTT. It translates to CASRDGGDTQYF.

J is TRBJ2-3 and V is TRBV7-2; D tentatively reads TRBD1 or TRBD2 (5 bases each). Germline CDR1 and CDR2: SGHTA and FQGNSA. The CDR3 has 15 residues. The germline V and J ends were trimmed by 5 bases and 1 base, with 13 bases remaining between them. This chain's CDR3 is CASSPTLGGTDTQYF. As DNA, the CDR3 is TGTGCCAGCAGCCCAACCTTGGGGGGCACAGATACGCAGTATTTT.

The chain uses TRBV2 and TRBJ2-1; 15 positions agree with TRBD2. The germline V gene encodes CDR1 SNHLY and CDR2 FYNNEI. The CDR3 is 18 amino acids. V dropped 6 bases and J dropped 2; count of bases not matched to a gene: 8. CDR3 sequence: CASSGLAGGLATYNEQFF. CDR3 in DNA: TGTGCCAGCAGCGGACTAGCGGGAGGGCTAGCTACCTACAATGAGCAGTTCTTC.

This clonotype was detected only a few times. The chain carries TRBV7-6 and TRBJ2-5; D not resolved. The V gene lost 3 bases and the J gene lost 2 bases, with 13 bases spanning the gap. The CDR3 extends over 15 amino acids. CDR1 and CDR2 from the germline V gene are SGHVS and FNYEAQ. The chain's CDR3 is CASSFQTYPQETQYF. The CDR3 region has the DNA TGTGCCAGCAGCTTTCAGACGTACCCTCAAGAGACCCAGTACTTC. The whole variable domain, filled in from reference TRBV7-6 and TRBJ2-5, reads GAGVSQSPRYKVTKRGQDVALRCDPISGHVSLYWYRQALGQGPEFLTYFNYEAQQDKSGLPNDRFSAERPEGSISTLTIQRTEQRDSAMYRCASSFQTYPQETQYFGPGTRLLVL.

This clonotype was seen a handful of times. The chain links TRBV24-1 to TRBJ1-2; the D is unclear. The CDR3 loop spans 14 amino acids. The V and J ends lost 3 bases and 6 bases respectively, with 13 bases between them. Per the germline V gene, CDR1 is KGHDR and CDR2 is SFDVKD. The CDR3 spells CATSDIRETNGYTF. Here the CDR3 DNA reads TGTGCCACCAGTGATATCCGCGAGACAAATGGCTACACCTTC.

The chain is built from TRBV20-1 and TRBJ1-5; no reliable D call. V lost 5 bases, J lost 0 bases, and 11 bases lay in between. Per the germline V gene, CDR1 is DFQATT and CDR2 is SNEGSKA (reference sequence). The CDR3 consists of 14 residues. The DNA for the CDR3 is TGCAGTGCTTATTCGGGTTATAGCAATCAGCCCCAGCATTTT. The encoded protein is CSAYSGYSNQPQHF.

The rearrangement joins TRBV19 to TRBJ2-3, with 10 bases fitting TRBD2. Looked up from germline, CDR1 is LNHDA and CDR2 is SQIVND (reference sequence). V was clipped by 9 bases and J by 5 bases; unmatched bases: 8. The CDR3 sequence is 14 residues long. Here the CDR3 DNA reads TGTGCCAGCGGGAGCGGGAGGGCAGTAGATACGCAGTATTTT. Its translation is CASGSGRAVDTQYF.

CDR3 coding DNA: TGTGCCAGCAGGTGGCGGGGGGGTCAATTCACGCAGTATTTT. Protein: CASRWRGGQFTQYF. The chain employs TRBV27 and TRBJ2-3; 9 bases fit TRBD2. The CDR3 runs 14 residues. V was clipped by 6 bases and J by 9 bases; unmatched bases: 10. Germline assignment: CDR1 MNHEY and CDR2 SMNVEV (reference sequence).

The chain carries TRBV5-1 and TRBJ2-7; D possibly corresponds to TRBD1 (5 bases). This CDR3 spans 14 amino acids. Germline V CDR1 and CDR2: SGHRS, YFSETQ. V was trimmed by 2 bases and J by 7 bases, leaving 16 bases between them. The CDR3 region is CASSFRAAGVEQYF. As DNA, the CDR3 is TGCGCCAGCAGCTTCAGGGCCGCTGGGGTGGAGCAGTACTTC.

This chain joins TRBV6-1 and TRBJ1-6; D is undetermined. Germline V CDR1 and CDR2: MNHNS, SASEGT. V gave up 6 bases and J gave up 0 bases, with 15 bases separating them. The CDR3 runs to 17 residues. This CDR3 reads CASRSRHTSSYNSPLHF. CDR3 nucleotides: TGTGCCAGCAGATCACGTCACACGAGCTCCTATAATTCACCCCTCCACTTT.

V gene TRBV6-5 combines with J gene TRBJ1-5; 7 bases are shared with TRBD1. CDR1 is MNHEY, CDR2 SVGAGI, per germline. Trimming removed 1 base from V and 2 bases from J; junction bases left unmatched: 11. CDR3 length: 18 residues. The CDR3 DNA follows: TGTGCCAGCAGTTACTTCCCCAAAATCGGACAGGGCAATCAGCCCCAGCATTTT. Its protein product is CASSYFPKIGQGNQPQHF.

This clonotype appeared a few times. This sequence joins TRBV20-1 and TRBJ2-3; 11 bases match TRBD1. The CDR3 sequence is 14 residues long. Germline V lookup: CDR1 DFQATT, CDR2 SNEGSKA (reference sequence). The J segment lost 5 bases and the V segment lost 3 bases, leaving 4 bases of the junction unmatched. DNA for the CDR3: TGCAGTGCTAGTATGGACAGGGGGCAAGATACGCAGTATTTT. It encodes CSASMDRGQDTQYF.

This clonotype has more than one count but fewer than ten. V is TRBV2 and J is TRBJ1-2, with no clear D. The ends were cut back, 5 bases at V and 2 bases at J, with 9 bases in the middle. In germline, CDR1 is SNHLY, CDR2 FYNNEI. The CDR3 has 13 residues. The CDR3 sequence: CASSPKGNYGYTF. CDR3 DNA: TGTGCCAGCAGTCCAAAGGGCAACTATGGCTACACCTTC.

This chain uses TRBV14 with TRBJ1-1; D is ambiguous. CDR1 is SGHDN, CDR2 FVKESK, per germline. CDR3 length: 13 residues. V was trimmed by 5 bases and J by 1 base, leaving 8 bases between them. CDR3 bases: TGTGCCAGCAGCGTCGCCCCGAACACTGAAGCTTTCTTT. The encoded protein is CASSVAPNTEAFF.

This sequence joins TRBV7-9 and TRBJ1-2, with a possible D match to TRBD1 (6 bases). CDR1 is SEHNR, CDR2 FQNEAQ, per germline (reference sequence). The CDR3 contains 15 residues. Trimming took off 5 bases at V and 2 bases at J, with 15 bases between the two ends. The CDR3 region has the DNA TGTGCCAGCAGCGCAGGACAGAAAAGAAACTATGGCTACACCTTC. It is translated as CASSAGQKRNYGYTF.

The chain couples TRBV4-3 to TRBJ1-1, with D possibly being TRBD1 (5 bases). The CDR3 has 15 amino acids. Germline V gene lookup returns CDR1 LGHNA and CDR2 YSLEER. The V end lost 2 bases, the J end lost 6 bases, and 16 bases lay between the germline ends. CDR3 amino acids: CASSQSRPGVAEAFF. As DNA, the CDR3 is TGCGCCAGCAGCCAATCTCGACCGGGGGTGGCTGAAGCTTTCTTT.

Only a few counts were recorded for this clonotype. V is TRBV7-2 and J is TRBJ2-4; weak D call: TRBD2 (5 bases). Trimming took off 1 base at V and 0 bases at J, with 13 bases between the two ends. The germline gives CDR1 SGHTA, CDR2 FQGNSA. CDR3 length: 17 amino acids. The CDR3 bases are TGTGCCAGCAGCTTAGACAATCGGGGAACAGCCAAAAACATTCAGTACTTC. It specifies CASSLDNRGTAKNIQYF.

The chain employs TRBV2 and TRBJ1-1, with D possibly being TRBD1 (6 bases). This CDR3 region has 13 residues. Germline CDR1 reads SNHLY; CDR2 reads FYNNEI. Trimming took off 4 bases at V and 5 bases at J, with 11 bases between the two ends. CDR3 region: CASSGTEGTEAFF. DNA for the CDR3: TGTGCCAGCAGTGGGACAGAAGGGACTGAAGCTTTCTTT. Using reference TRBV2 and TRBJ1-1 for the parts outside the CDR3, the full variable domain is EPEVTQTPSHQVTQMGQEVILRCVPISNHLYFYWYRQILGQKVEFLVSFYNNEISEKSEIFDDQFSVERPDGSNFTLKIRSTKLEDSAMYFCASSGTEGTEAFFGQGTRLTVV.

The rearrangement links TRBV19 to TRBJ2-3, with a possible D match to TRBD1 (5 bases). The CDR3 extends over 13 amino acids. V was cut by 5 bases and J by 6 bases, with 12 bases left in between. Germline assignment: CDR1 LNHDA and CDR2 SQIVND (reference sequence). CDR3 amino acids: CASSASNRDTQYF. CDR3 in DNA: TGTGCCAGTAGTGCGTCCAACAGGGATACGCAGTATTTT.

DNA of the CDR3: TGTGCCACCGGTAGGGGTATCCCTGGGAATGGCTACACCTTC. It is translated as CATGRGIPGNGYTF. The chain combines TRBV12-3 or TRBV12-4 with TRBJ1-2; D perhaps matches TRBD1 (5 bases). V lost 10 bases to trimming and J lost 6 bases, with 21 bases between them. The length of the CDR3 is 14 residues.